The present T cell receptor beta chain was sequenced within a study of OX40 agonist ivuxolimab in advanced cancers. Here immunoSEQ multiplex PCR was the method, and the copy in TCRdb shows in-frame clones only, minus some. This sample has some 100,000 clones; about nine tenths occur once, and the top ten carry approximately 2%. Study-wide results and caveats: Among expanded peripheral T cells, antigen specificity went undetermined.

The CDR3 is made up of 14 amino acids. Trimming pared 1 base from V and 3 bases from J, leaving 10 bases between. Looked up from germline, CDR1 is SGHTA and CDR2 is FQGNSA. This clone was detected only a few times. The antigen remains unidentified. The receptor was isolated from an adult with an advanced solid tumor such as melanoma, head and neck, liver or kidney cancer. This specimen consisted of CD4+ or CD8+ T cells sorted from blood, obtained in a trial of the OX40 agonist ivuxolimab. The genes are TRBV7-2 and TRBJ2-7; D call uncertain. For the CDR3, the DNA is TGTGCCAGCAGCTTAGTTTTTGGGGACTACGAGCAGTACTTC. Protein sequence: CASSLVFGDYEQYF.